These T cell receptor beta chains were read from a single sample in a study of blood T cell repertoires in COVID-19. Generated by immunoSEQ multiplex PCR, the TCRdb table keeps only in-frame clones and is missing some. Among fewer than 300,000 clones, approximately 89% were seen once, and the ten largest hold 2% to 2.5%. The material sequenced was peripheral blood. The receptors shown here come from a woman in her 30s with COVID-19, enrolled during active disease. Each CDR3 is given with its conserved first and last residue. Fields, in order: J gene, D gene, clone size, V gene, CDR3 DNA, CDR3 protein. A D gene is named only where the DNA matches it firmly. Clone size is not always given. Where it is, it says once, few, many or a class for expanded clones.

TRBJ2-5,.,once,TRBV5-1,TGCGCCAGCAGCTTGGTGGGGGCGTTACAAGAGACCCAGTACTTC,CASSLVGALQETQYF
TRBJ1-2,.,.,TRBV12-3/TRBV12-4,TGTGCCAGCAGTTTTGGCAGGGCCTATGGCTACACCTTC,CASSFGRAYGYTF
TRBJ2-5,.,once,TRBV5-4,TGTGCCAGCAGCTTTACTAGCCCGGGCCAAGAGACCCAGTACTTC,CASSFTSPGQETQYF
TRBJ2-3,TRBD1,.,TRBV5-4,TGTGCCAGCAGACCCGGACAGGGGGCCCCCACAGATACGCAGTATTTT,CASRPGQGAPTDTQYF
TRBJ2-7,.,once,TRBV9,TGTGCCAGCAGCTCGCGCCTGGAGACCCGCGAGCAGTACTTC,CASSSRLETREQYF
TRBJ2-1,TRBD2,.,TRBV11-2,TGTGCCAGCAGAAATAGCGGGAGCGACAATGAGCAGTTCTTC,CASRNSGSDNEQFF
TRBJ2-7,TRBD1,.,TRBV27,TGTGCCAGCAGTTCCACAGGGGTCTGGGAGCAGTACTTC,CASSSTGVWEQYF
TRBJ2-1,TRBD2,.,TRBV6-5,TGTGCCAGCATCCCGGGACTAAATTACAATGAGCAGTTCTTC,CASIPGLNYNEQFF
TRBJ1-1,TRBD1,.,TRBV9,TGTGCCAGCAGCGGGGGACAGAGCACTGAAGCTTTCTTT,CASSGGQSTEAFF
TRBJ1-1,.,.,TRBV7-9,TGTGCCAGCAGCCACAGGGAGAACGCTGAAGCTTTCTTT,CASSHRENAEAFF
TRBJ1-2,.,.,TRBV28,TGTGCCAGCAGATACTCGGACAGAAGTGCTTATGGCTACACCTTC,CASRYSDRSAYGYTF
TRBJ1-2,.,.,TRBV5-5,TGTGCCAGCAGTCAACAGAGGGTCAACTATGGCTACACCTTC,CASSQQRVNYGYTF
TRBJ1-1,.,.,TRBV5-4,TGTGCCAGCAGCTTGGCCGGTGGGAACACTGAAGCTTTCTTT,CASSLAGGNTEAFF
TRBJ1-1,.,.,TRBV28,TGTGCCAGCAGTTTAACGGGCGGGGAAATGAACACTGAAGCTTTCTTT,CASSLTGGEMNTEAFF
TRBJ1-6,.,.,TRBV7-6,TGTGCCAGCAGCCCCCTCGGCAGGTTTCGGAATTCACCCCTCCACTTT,CASSPLGRFRNSPLHF
TRBJ1-1,.,.,TRBV3-1/TRBV3-2,TGTGCCAGCAGCAACACAGGGAACACTGAAGCTTTCTTT,CASSNTGNTEAFF
TRBJ1-2,.,.,TRBV12-3/TRBV12-4,TGTGCCAGCAGTTTGCAGGAGGGGTATGGCTACACCTTC,CASSLQEGYGYTF
TRBJ1-6,.,once,TRBV5-1,TGCGCCAGCAAGCCCGGACAGCTCGATTCACCCCTCCACTTT,CASKPGQLDSPLHF
TRBJ2-5,.,.,TRBV6-2/TRBV6-3,TGTGCCAGCAGTTATAATGTCCCCAGGGGGGTGGAGACCCAGTACTTC,CASSYNVPRGVETQYF
TRBJ1-1,.,.,TRBV7-9,TGTGCCACCCTGGTACTCCCCGGGGACACTGAAGCTTTCTTT,CATLVLPGDTEAFF